This TCR beta chain was found in a study of T-cell memory formation after mild COVID-19. With respect to this clonotype: The antigen is unknown.

The CDR3 extends over 19 amino acids. With 4 bases clipped from V and 2 bases from J, the junction kept 17 bases outside the gene matches. CDR1 is SEHNR, CDR2 FQNEAQ, per germline (reference sequence). The TCR alpha and TCR beta cDNA libraries, bearing sample barcodes and UMIs, were generated by 5'RACE using constant-segment primers. Using its own MiXCR run on the 5' RACE reads, TCRdb lists one record per CDR3 protein. The sample has more than 150,000 distinct CDR3 sequences, 15% to 20% seen once. Study-wide points: Shrinking CD4+ clones resided mostly in CM and EM, and CD8+ ones in EMRA.

The chain links TRBV7-9 to TRBJ2-5; 9 bases are shared with TRBD1. This receptor was obtained from a man aged 18-30 years who had mild COVID-19 (a few samples of this study predate the infection). Cell type and time point are not known. Sequenced sample: PBMCs or a T cell subset sorted from them (not recorded which). CDR3 amino acids: CASSSPSPRTGEGQETQYF. For the CDR3, the DNA is TGTGCCAGCAGCTCTCCGAGCCCCCGGACAGGGGAGGGACAAGAGACCCAGTACTTC. The full variable domain, completed using reference TRBV7-9 and TRBJ2-5, is DTGVSQNPRHKITKRGQNVTFRCDPISEHNRLYWYRQTLGQGPEFLTYFQNEAQLEKSRLLSDRFSAERPKGSFSTLEIQRTEQGDSAMYLCASSSPSPRTGEGQETQYFGPGTRLLVL.